The following is a T cell receptor beta chain sequence with its context. The entry originates in a study of Ad26.COV2.S vaccination and SARS-CoV-2 variants. Specified treatment: some 19 received Ad26.COV2.S at low or high dose, single or two shots; 5 received placebo; per-sample allocation not given. Samples were taken on day 63 after the first vaccine or placebo injection. The V end lost 6 bases, the J end lost 0 bases, and 11 bases lay between the germline ends. Germline CDR1 reads SGDLS; CDR2 reads YYNGEE. CDR3 size: 14 residues. Only in-frame clones appear in the TCRdb table, and some are missing; sequencing was by immunoSEQ multiplex PCR. The top ten hold roughly 3.5% of the sample, which has 300,000 to 450,000 clones, roughly 85% seen once.

This clonotype originated in a person aged 18 to 59 who received the Ad26.COV2.S COVID-19 vaccine or a placebo. J is TRBJ2-3 and V is TRBV9, with D unclear. Here the sequenced sample was peripheral blood, taken in a trial of Ad26.COV2.S vaccine versus placebo. The CDR3 coding sequence is TGTGCCAGCACCCCGAGGCTAAGCACAGATACGCAGTATTTT. It yields the protein CASTPRLSTDTQYF. The complete variable domain, with remaining parts taken from reference TRBV9 and TRBJ2-3, reads DSGVTQTPKHLITATGQRVTLRCSPRSGDLSVYWYQQSLDQGLQFLIQYYNGEERAKGNILERFSAQQFPDLHSELNLSSLELGDSALYFCASTPRLSTDTQYFGPGTRLTVL.